The following is a TCR beta chain sequence with its context. Its cognate antigen is unknown. Some clones are missing from TCRdb's copy, which holds only in-frame ones; the method was immunoSEQ multiplex PCR. The table lists about 150,000 clones, roughly nine tenths of them singletons. Second-dose groups at about 4 or about 12 weeks were pooled. This sample is part of a study of T cell responses to AZD1222 COVID-19 vaccine. Study conclusions and caveats: Repertoires were sampled only after the peak T cell response. Once two AZD1222 doses were given, Spike-specific TCR breadth and depth went up. Donors skewed white British and female; clonal diversity was possibly underestimated.

Material: peripheral blood, obtained 28 days after the second AZD1222 dose. This TCR was sampled from an adult who received the AZD1222 COVID-19 vaccine.

The CDR3 DNA sequence: TGTGCCGGGGATTCTCGGGACTCAGGCTCTGGAAACACCATATATTTT. Encoded protein: CAGDSRDSGSGNTIYF. This chain uses TRBV30 with TRBJ1-3, with TRBD1 as a possible D gene (5 bases). Germline V lookup: CDR1 GTSNPN, CDR2 SVGIG (reference sequence). The ends were cut back, 8 bases at V and 0 bases at J, with 20 bases in the middle. CDR3 size: 16 residues. Full variable domain (missing parts from reference TRBV30 and TRBJ1-3): SQTIHQWPATLVQPVGSPLSLECTVEGTSNPNLYWYRQAAGRGLQLLFYSVGIGQISSEVPQNLSASRPQDRQFILSSKKLLLSDSGFYLCAGDSRDSGSGNTIYFGEGSWLTVV.